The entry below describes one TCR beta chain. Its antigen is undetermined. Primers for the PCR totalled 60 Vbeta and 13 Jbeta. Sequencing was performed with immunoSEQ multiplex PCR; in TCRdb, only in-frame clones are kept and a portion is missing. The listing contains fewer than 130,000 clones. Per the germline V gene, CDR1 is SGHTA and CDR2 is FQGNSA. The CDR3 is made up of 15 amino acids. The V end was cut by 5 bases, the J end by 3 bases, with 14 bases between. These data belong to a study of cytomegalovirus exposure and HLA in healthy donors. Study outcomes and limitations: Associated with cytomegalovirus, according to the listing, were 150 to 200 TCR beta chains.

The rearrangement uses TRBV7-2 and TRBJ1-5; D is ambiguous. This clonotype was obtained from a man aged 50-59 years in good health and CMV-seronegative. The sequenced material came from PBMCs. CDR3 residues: CASSPLLASNQPQHF. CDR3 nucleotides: TGTGCCAGCAGCCCTCTCCTGGCTTCCAATCAGCCCCAGCATTTT.